The 31 T cell receptor beta chains presented below share a single source sample, sequenced in a study of blood T cell repertoires in COVID-19. Data came from immunoSEQ multiplex PCR; TCRdb stores just in-frame clones and leaves some out. The sample holds more than 70,000 clones, 75% to 90% seen once. Sequencing input: peripheral blood. These receptors were obtained from a woman of 80 years or more with acute or convalescent COVID-19.

CDR3 sequence: CASSYSYSFYNSPLHF. CDR3 sequence (DNA): TGTGCCAGCAGTTACTCTTACAGCTTTTATAATTCACCCCTCCACTTT. This chain uses TRBV6-5 with TRBJ1-6; no reliable D call. Trimming took off 0 bases at V and 4 bases at J, with 10 bases between the two ends. Germline loops: CDR1 MNHEY, CDR2 SVGAGI. The CDR3 spans 16 residues.

This clone was detected a few times. The rearrangement uses TRBV7-9 and TRBJ1-1, with D perhaps matching TRBD1 (5 bases). V gave up 5 bases and J gave up 4 bases, with 17 bases separating them. The germline CDR1 and CDR2 sequences are SEHNR and FQNEAQ (reference sequence). The CDR3 spans 15 residues. This CDR3 reads CASSLGRGGGTEAFF. DNA for the CDR3: TGTGCCAGCAGCCTAGGGCGGGGCGGGGGCACTGAAGCTTTCTTT.

The genes are TRBV6-5 and TRBJ2-7; 8 bases fit TRBD1. With V trimmed by 6 bases and J by 0 bases, 7 bases remained unmatched. Germline values: CDR1 MNHEY, CDR2 SVGAGI. The CDR3 is made up of 15 amino acids. CDR3 coding DNA: TGTGCCAGCAGCCTGGACAGGGAAGGCTCCTACGAGCAGTACTTC. Its translation: CASSLDREGSYEQYF.

The rearrangement joins TRBV5-1 to TRBJ1-2; TRBD1 aligns across 7 bases. Germline CDR1 and CDR2: SGHRS and YFSETQ. Trimming took 0 bases from V and 8 from J; bases not matched to a gene: 4. The CDR3 consists of 13 residues. The CDR3 loop reads CASSLDRGRGYTF. The CDR3 nucleotides read TGCGCCAGCAGCTTGGACAGGGGTCGCGGCTACACCTTC.

The V and J genes are TRBV6-5 and TRBJ2-4, with TRBD2 as a possible D gene (7 bases). Trimming took 0 bases from V and 6 from J, leaving 15 bases between them. Germline V lookup: CDR1 MNHEY, CDR2 SVGAGI. The CDR3 is 16 residues long. Here the CDR3 DNA reads TGTGCCAGCAGTTACTCGAATCGGGGGGCCCGAAACATTCAGTACTTC. It codes for CASSYSNRGARNIQYF.

The gene calls are TRBV25-1 and TRBJ1-6; TRBD1 agrees at 8 bases. Trimming cost V 3 bases and J 9 bases; bases outside gene matches: 13. This CDR3 has 17 amino acids. The germline gives CDR1 MGHDK, CDR2 SYGVNS. The CDR3 loop reads CASSEGVTSGGGSPLHF. DNA of the CDR3: TGTGCCAGCAGTGAGGGCGTCACTTCAGGGGGCGGTTCACCCCTCCACTTT.

The J gene is TRBJ2-2, the V gene TRBV12-3 or TRBV12-4; no firm D call. The V gene lost 1 base and the J gene lost 7 bases, with 7 bases spanning the gap. This CDR3 spans 13 amino acids. CDR3 nucleotides: TGTGCCAGCAGTTTAGGGCCTCGCGGGGAGCTGTTTTTT. Amino acids: CASSLGPRGELFF.

The chain is built from TRBV9 and TRBJ2-7, with 11 bases matching TRBD1. The CDR3 is 15 amino acids. V lost 4 bases to trimming and J lost 2 bases; unmatched junction nucleotides: 5. Per the germline V gene, CDR1 is SGDLS and CDR2 is YYNGEE. The CDR3 nucleotides are TGTGCCAGCAGCCCGCGGGACAGGGGGGCCTACGAGCAGTACTTC. Protein: CASSPRDRGAYEQYF.

The genes are TRBV7-2 and TRBJ2-7; TRBD2 matches at 11 bases. The CDR3 contains 14 residues. V dropped 3 bases and J dropped 3; count of bases not matched to a gene: 1. Germline assignment: CDR1 SGHTA and CDR2 FQGNSA. CDR3 protein: CASSFTSGGYEQYF. The DNA for the CDR3 is TGTGCCAGCAGCTTCACTAGCGGGGGCTACGAGCAGTACTTC.

The genes are TRBV6-6 and TRBJ2-2, with TRBD1 matching over 7 bases. The V and J ends lost 6 bases and 2 bases, in that order; junction bases with no gene match: 6. The length of the CDR3 is 15 residues. Germline CDR1 MNHNY, CDR2 SVGAGI (reference sequence). CDR3 region: CASSRGQTNTGELFF. CDR3 in DNA: TGTGCCAGCAGCAGGGGACAGACTAACACCGGGGAGCTGTTTTTT.

The chain couples TRBV2 to TRBJ1-1; no definite D call. Deletions cut 2 bases from V and 4 bases from J, with 8 bases between. The CDR3 extends over 13 amino acids. Germline values: CDR1 SNHLY, CDR2 FYNNEI. The DNA for the CDR3 is TGTGCCAGCAGTGAAAGGCGGGGCACTGAAGCTTTCTTT. This codes for CASSERRGTEAFF.

The genes are TRBV12-3 or TRBV12-4 and TRBJ1-2; 8 bases fit TRBD1. There are 13 residues in the CDR3. V lost 6 bases and J lost 6; bases outside the gene matches: 6. DNA of the CDR3: TGTGCCAGCAGCCGCGGACAGGGAAATGGCTACACCTTC. It specifies CASSRGQGNGYTF.

This chain joins TRBV9 and TRBJ2-2, with TRBD2 identical over 8 bases. Germline CDR1 and CDR2: SGDLS and YYNGEE. The CDR3 is 16 amino acids. V lost 3 bases to trimming and J lost 2 bases; unmatched junction nucleotides: 6. This CDR3 reads CASSGSGDPNTGELFF. The DNA of the CDR3 is TGTGCCAGCAGCGGTAGCGGGGACCCTAACACCGGGGAGCTGTTTTTT. Based on the CDR3 plus reference TRBV9 and TRBJ2-2, the full variable domain is DSGVTQTPKHLITATGQRVTLRCSPRSGDLSVYWYQQSLDQGLQFLIQYYNGEERAKGNILERFSAQQFPDLHSELNLSSLELGDSALYFCASSGSGDPNTGELFFGEGSRLTVL.

The chain joins TRBV30 to TRBJ2-7; 7 bases match TRBD1. Germline V gives CDR1 GTSNPN, CDR2 SVGIG (reference sequence). The CDR3 has 15 residues. V lost 3 bases to trimming and J lost 4 bases; unmatched junction nucleotides: 12. The CDR3 sequence: CAWRMGQRGIYEQYF. The CDR3 DNA is TGTGCCTGGAGAATGGGACAGCGAGGAATATACGAGCAGTACTTC.

This sequence joins TRBV5-8 and TRBJ1-2; no clear D gene. Trimming took 2 bases from V and 5 from J, leaving 16 bases between them. This CDR3 comprises 15 residues. Germline CDR1 and CDR2: SGHTS and YDEGEE. CDR3 DNA: TGTGCCAGCAGCTTCACAGCGGCCCGGCTTTATGGCTACACCTTC. Its translation: CASSFTAARLYGYTF.

V usage is TRBV7-2 and J usage is TRBJ2-2; D gene ambiguous. Deletions cut 1 base from V and 6 bases from J, with 9 bases between. This CDR3 region has 14 residues. In germline, CDR1 is SGHTA, CDR2 FQGNSA. The chain's CDR3 is CASSLVTGPGELFF. The CDR3 DNA is TGTGCCAGCAGCTTAGTGACGGGTCCCGGGGAGCTGTTTTTT.

This chain links TRBV6-5 with TRBJ1-2; D may be TRBD1 (5 bases). The CDR3 spans 12 residues. V gave up 7 bases and J gave up 2 bases, with 8 bases separating them. CDR1 is MNHEY, CDR2 SVGAGI, per germline. This chain's CDR3 is CASMWGNYGYTF. CDR3 in DNA: TGTGCCAGCATGTGGGGCAACTATGGCTACACCTTC.

The chain couples TRBV9 to TRBJ1-2; D gene unclear. CDR1 is SGDLS, CDR2 YYNGEE, per germline. V lost 1 base to trimming and J lost 0 bases, with 22 bases between them. This CDR3 is built from 19 residues. CDR3 sequence (DNA): TGTGCCAGCAGCGTAAACGCGGGGAGCCAGGTCACCTCTAACTATGGCTACACCTTC. It translates to CASSVNAGSQVTSNYGYTF.

The chain recombines TRBV18 with TRBJ2-3; TRBD2 matches at 9 bases. CDR1 is KGHSH and CDR2 is LQKENI in the germline V gene. The trim removed 3 bases at V and 2 bases at J, leaving 6 bases unmatched. This CDR3 spans 16 amino acids. CDR3 in DNA: TGTGCCAGCTCACCCTTGGCGGGGGGGCCCACAGATACGCAGTATTTT. Residues: CASSPLAGGPTDTQYF.

The chain carries TRBV6-5 and TRBJ1-4; 11 bases agree with TRBD1. Germline CDR1 and CDR2: MNHEY and SVGAGI. With 6 bases clipped from V and 9 bases from J, the junction kept 9 bases outside the gene matches. This CDR3 is built from 15 residues. CDR3 residues: CASSPTGTGGKKLFF. DNA for the CDR3: TGTGCCAGCAGCCCAACCGGGACAGGGGGAAAAAAACTGTTTTTT.

This clone was observed many times. The chain combines TRBV5-1 with TRBJ1-1; the D is unclear. V shed 0 bases and J shed 0 bases, with 18 bases lying between them. Per germline, CDR1 SGHRS and CDR2 YFSETQ. The length of the CDR3 is 18 residues. CDR3 loop: CASSLALGPAFMNTEAFF. In DNA form, the CDR3 reads TGCGCCAGCAGCTTGGCCCTCGGTCCTGCTTTCATGAACACTGAAGCTTTCTTT.

The genes are TRBV9 and TRBJ1-5; TRBD1 matches at 9 bases. The CDR3 contains 15 residues. V lost 3 bases and J lost 6; bases outside the gene matches: 7. CDR1 and CDR2 (germline): SGDLS, YYNGEE. The CDR3 here is CASSATGGAGQPQHF. For the CDR3, the DNA is TGTGCCAGCAGCGCCACAGGGGGCGCGGGTCAGCCCCAGCATTTT.

This clone was seen more than once but under ten times. The rearrangement links TRBV7-9 to TRBJ2-7, with 7 bases that match TRBD1. From germline, CDR1 is SEHNR and CDR2 FQNEAQ (reference sequence). V lost 5 bases, J lost 7 bases, and 8 bases stayed unmatched. CDR3 length equals 13 residues. The CDR3 bases are TGTGCCAGCAGCCCTCAGGGGGTGGGAGAGCAGTACTTC. Translated, it gives CASSPQGVGEQYF.

V usage is TRBV18 and J usage is TRBJ2-5; no clear D gene. Per germline, CDR1 KGHSH and CDR2 LQKENI. V lost 3 bases and J lost 2, with 7 bases in between. The CDR3 contains 13 residues. CDR3 residues: CASSPRLQETQYF. The CDR3 nucleotides read TGTGCCAGCTCACCTCGACTTCAAGAGACCCAGTACTTC. The full variable domain, rest sourced from reference TRBV18 and TRBJ2-5, is NAGVMQNPRHLVRRRGQEARLRCSPMKGHSHVYWYRQLPEEGLKFMVYLQKENIIDESGMPKERFSAEFPKEGPSILRIQQVVRGDSAAYFCASSPRLQETQYFGPGTRLLVL.

The chain combines TRBV11-2 with TRBJ1-1, with D perhaps TRBD1 (6 bases). Trimming took off 1 base at V and 0 bases at J, with 18 bases between the two ends. The CDR3 covers 18 residues. Germline CDR1 SGHAT, CDR2 FQNNGV. This chain's CDR3 is CASSLARGGIWLNTEAFF. In nucleotides, the CDR3 is TGTGCCAGCAGCTTAGCCAGGGGAGGGATCTGGCTGAACACTGAAGCTTTCTTT. The variable domain in full, with the rest retrieved from reference TRBV11-2 and TRBJ1-1, is EAGVAQSPRYKIIEKRQSVAFWCNPISGHATLYWYQQILGQGPKLLIQFQNNGVVDDSQLPKDRFSAERLKGVDSTLKIQPAKLEDSAVYLCASSLARGGIWLNTEAFFGQGTRLTVV.

This clone was detected a few times. The chain is built from TRBV10-3 and TRBJ1-1, with D maybe TRBD1 (6 bases). V dropped 5 bases and J dropped 1 base, with 14 bases sitting between them. Germline V lookup: CDR1 ENHRY, CDR2 SYGVKD. CDR3 length equals 15 residues. CDR3 sequence (DNA): TGTGCCATCAGTCCTTCGACAGGCCAGAACACTGAAGCTTTCTTT. This sequence encodes CAISPSTGQNTEAFF.

The rearrangement joins TRBV29-1 to TRBJ2-2, with TRBD1 matching over 7 bases. The CDR3 spans 13 residues. The trim removed 6 bases at V and 5 bases at J, leaving 6 bases unmatched. Germline V gives CDR1 SQVTM, CDR2 ANQGSEA. In DNA, the CDR3 is TGCAGCGTCCGCAGGGGGAGTACCGGGGAGCTGTTTTTT. It specifies CSVRRGSTGELFF.

The genes are TRBV10-3 and TRBJ1-5, with TRBD1 matching over 9 bases. V gave up 6 bases and J gave up 6 bases; unmatched junction bases: 6. The CDR3 runs 14 residues. Per germline, CDR1 ENHRY and CDR2 SYGVKD. The CDR3 DNA follows: TGTGCCATCAGCCCGGGACAGGGTGGTCAGCCCCAGCATTTT. This gives the protein CAISPGQGGQPQHF.

A single count supports this clone. The chain couples TRBV2 to TRBJ1-1, with D possibly matching TRBD1 (5 bases). Germline loops: CDR1 SNHLY, CDR2 FYNNEI. The CDR3 spans 15 residues. V lost 2 bases, J lost 0 bases, and 10 bases lay in between. The CDR3 region has the DNA TGTGCCAGCAGTGAACAAGGACACTTGAACACTGAAGCTTTCTTT. Residues: CASSEQGHLNTEAFF.

The chain has TRBV6-6 and TRBJ2-7; 10 bases match TRBD1. Looked up from germline, CDR1 is MNHNY and CDR2 is SVGAGI (reference sequence). The CDR3 spans 14 residues. The ends lost 2 bases at V and 6 bases at J; junction bases unmatched: 4. This CDR3 reads CASSYRGQGSEQYF. The DNA of the CDR3 is TGTGCCAGCAGTTACAGGGGACAGGGGAGCGAGCAGTACTTC.

The J gene is TRBJ1-6, the V gene TRBV28; 9 bases map to TRBD1. The CDR3 runs 14 residues. V was pared by 5 bases and J by 8 bases, with 4 bases of the junction left unmatched. The germline V gene has CDR1 MDHEN and CDR2 SYDVKM. CDR3 coding DNA: TGTGCCAGCAGTCCGGGACAGGGCGATTCACCCCTCCACTTT. This translates into CASSPGQGDSPLHF.